A single sample is the source of the 20 T cell receptor beta chains below, sequenced in a study of T cells in Graves' hyperthyroidism and ophthalmopathy. Authors of the study amplified TCR beta CDR3 regions from RNA transcripts. First-round RT-PCR of the TCR CDR3 relied on the HTBI primer set. MiXCR was run by TCRdb on the multiplex PCR reads, yielding one entry per CDR3 protein. The sample records about 510,000 distinct CDR3 sequences, around 43% being singletons. Sequencing input: peripheral blood or thyroid tissue (not recorded which). These receptors came from an adult woman with Graves' disease, either hyperthyroidism or ophthalmopathy (not recorded which).

J is TRBJ2-7 and V is TRBV7-9; tentatively, D is TRBD2 (5 bases). This CDR3 region has 14 residues. Deletions cut 3 bases from V and 9 bases from J, with 18 bases between. CDR1 and CDR2 (germline): SEHNR, FQNEAQ (reference sequence). CDR3 region: CASSLDPEVAGQYF. The CDR3 region has the DNA TGTGCCAGCAGCTTGGACCCGGAGGTAGCAGGGCAGTACTTC.

This clonotype has only a few counts. The J gene is TRBJ1-1, the V gene TRBV20-1; D may be TRBD1 (5 bases). V lost 3 bases and J 1 base, leaving 15 bases between the germline ends. The germline CDR1 and CDR2 sequences are DFQATT and SNEGSKA (reference sequence). The CDR3 sequence is 15 residues long. The CDR3 spells CSASASGRGNTEAFF. The DNA for the CDR3 is TGCAGTGCTAGCGCCTCGGGGAGGGGGAACACTGAAGCTTTCTTT.

The V call is TRBV10-3, the J call TRBJ2-6; D is unresolved. The CDR3 has 14 amino acids. From germline, CDR1 is ENHRY and CDR2 SYGVKD. The V gene lost 8 bases and the J gene lost 0 bases, with 8 bases spanning the gap. The CDR3: CAISTSSGANVLTF. The CDR3 DNA follows: TGTGCCATCTCGACGAGCTCTGGGGCCAACGTCCTGACTTTC.

The gene calls are TRBV12-3 or TRBV12-4 and TRBJ2-7; 7 positions agree with TRBD1. The CDR3 runs to 16 residues. The ends lost 5 bases at V and 4 bases at J; junction bases unmatched: 14. Here the CDR3 reads CASSKDGTVNSYEQYF. The CDR3 DNA is TGTGCCAGCAGTAAGGACGGGACAGTCAATTCATACGAGCAGTACTTC.

Concerning this clonotype: At one end the junction does not follow the germline gene, possibly because of a read error. This chain uses TRBV10-3 with TRBJ1-1, with a weak D call TRBD1 (5 bases). The CDR3 is 12 amino acids. The germline V gene encodes CDR1 ENHRY and CDR2 SYGVKD. CDR3 sequence (DNA): TGTGCCATCAGGGGTTGGGGGACTGAAGCCTTCTTT. Translating it yields CAIRGWGTEAFF.

This chain joins TRBV29-1 and TRBJ2-7; 9 bases fit TRBD1. Germline CDR1 is SQVTM and CDR2 is ANQGSEA. CDR3 size: 14 residues. The trim removed 8 bases at V and 4 bases at J, leaving 12 bases unmatched. Here the CDR3 reads CSSRGGTGQYEQYF. The CDR3 DNA is TGCAGCAGTCGAGGGGGGACAGGGCAATACGAGCAGTACTTC.

V is TRBV11-2 and J is TRBJ1-1; D may be TRBD1 (6 bases). CDR1 is SGHAT and CDR2 is FQNNGV in the germline V gene. CDR3 length: 16 amino acids. Deletions cut 10 bases from V and 1 base from J, with 22 bases between. The CDR3: CANTWTTQGPNTEAFF. In DNA, the CDR3 is TGTGCCAACACGTGGACCACACAGGGCCCGAACACTGAAGCTTTCTTT.

This clonotype was detected a few times. A read error may produce the germline difference seen at one junction end. The DNA for the CDR3 is TGTGCCAGCAGCTCCACTCCCGAGCAGTACTTC. This codes for CASSSTPEQYF. This chain connects TRBV10-2 to TRBJ2-7; D not resolved. This CDR3 has 11 residues. The germline V gene has CDR1 WSHSY and CDR2 SAAADI.

The V call is TRBV29-1, the J call TRBJ2-7; D unresolved. CDR3 length: 12 amino acids. Trimming left V 4 bases short and J 6 bases short, with 13 bases between. The germline CDR1 and CDR2 sequences are SQVTM and ANQGSEA. CDR3 sequence reads: CSVGLELREQYF. The CDR3, as DNA: TGCAGCGTTGGGCTCGAGCTCCGCGAGCAGTACTTC.

Ten or more counts support this clonotype. J is TRBJ1-2 and V is TRBV14; 7 nucleotides line up with TRBD1. CDR1 is SGHDN and CDR2 is FVKESK in the germline V gene. V dropped 6 bases and J dropped 4; count of bases not matched to a gene: 5. The CDR3 contains 13 residues. The CDR3 is CASRETGTYGYTF. CDR3 coding DNA: TGTGCCAGCAGAGAGACAGGGACCTATGGCTACACCTTC.

This clonotype was observed many times. This chain links TRBV12-3 or TRBV12-4 with TRBJ2-7, with D possibly called TRBD1 or TRBD2 (5 bases each). The CDR3 sequence is 13 residues long. Trimming took 3 bases from V and 5 from J, leaving 11 bases between them. For the CDR3, the DNA is TGTGCCAGCAGTTTGAGAGGGGACCACGAGCAGTACTTC. Protein product: CASSLRGDHEQYF.

This clonotype was detected ten times or more. The chain uses TRBV20-1 and TRBJ1-5; unclear D gene. Trimming cost V 3 bases and J 7 bases, with 10 bases left between them. CDR1 is DFQATT, CDR2 SNEGSKA, per germline (reference sequence). CDR3 length: 12 residues. For the CDR3, the DNA is TGCAGTGCTAGCCCATCGGGGCAGCCCCAGCATTTT. Protein product: CSASPSGQPQHF.

The chain recombines TRBV29-1 with TRBJ1-2; the D is unclear. Germline assignment: CDR1 SQVTM and CDR2 ANQGSEA. The CDR3 has 12 residues. Between the trimmed V and J ends, which lost 8 bases and 0 bases, there was a span of 10 bases. CDR3 in amino acids: CSLGTSNYGYTF. The CDR3 nucleotides read TGCAGCTTAGGAACCTCTAACTATGGCTACACCTTC.

This CDR3 is CASSSDRVETQYF. In DNA, the CDR3 is TGTGCCAGCAGCTCGGACAGGGTCGAGACCCAGTACTTC. This chain links TRBV5-8 with TRBJ2-5; 8 positions agree with TRBD1. V lost 3 bases, J lost 5 bases, and 3 bases stayed unmatched. Germline V gene lookup returns CDR1 SGHTS and CDR2 YDEGEE. CDR3 size: 13 residues.

V gene TRBV2 combines with J gene TRBJ2-5; weak D call: TRBD2 (6 bases). Germline lookup yields CDR1 SNHLY and CDR2 FYNNEI. CDR3 length: 15 residues. Trimming left V 3 bases short and J 7 bases short, with 18 bases between. In nucleotides, the CDR3 is TGTGCCAGCAGTGAGCAGGGACTGTACCATGGGACCCAGTACTTC. As protein: CASSEQGLYHGTQYF.

This clonotype has more than one count but fewer than ten. The chain has TRBV6-1 and TRBJ2-6; 7 nucleotides align to TRBD2. Germline V CDR1 and CDR2: MNHNS, SASEGT. V was pared by 4 bases and J by 0 bases, with 3 bases of the junction left unmatched. This CDR3 comprises 16 residues. The CDR3 reads CASSGTGGSGANVLTF. The CDR3 nucleotides read TGTGCCAGCAGTGGGACGGGAGGCTCTGGGGCCAACGTCCTGACTTTC.

The V call is TRBV5-1, the J call TRBJ1-1, with unresolved D. Germline CDR1 reads SGHRS; CDR2 reads YFSETQ. CDR3 length: 14 amino acids. V dropped 0 bases and J dropped 5 bases, with 11 bases sitting between them. CDR3 residues: CASSLESGWTEAFF. In DNA, the CDR3 is TGCGCCAGCAGCTTGGAGTCGGGGTGGACTGAAGCTTTCTTT.

The chain joins TRBV2 to TRBJ2-5; D is uncertain. V was cut by 4 bases and J by 2 bases, with 11 bases left in between. The germline CDR1 and CDR2 sequences are SNHLY and FYNNEI. This CDR3 region has 14 residues. This CDR3 reads CASSASEVQETQYF. The CDR3 region has the DNA TGTGCCAGCAGTGCCTCGGAAGTGCAAGAGACCCAGTACTTC.

This clonotype was seen a handful of times. The chain carries TRBV7-9 and TRBJ1-1; 8 positions agree with TRBD1. Germline CDR1 is SEHNR and CDR2 is FQNEAQ (reference sequence). The CDR3 contains 13 residues. The V gene end was trimmed by 5 bases and the J gene end by 7 bases; junction bases not matched to a gene: 6. As DNA, the CDR3 is TGTGCCAGCAGCCTTCAGGGGGCAGTTGAAGCTTTCTTT. It codes for CASSLQGAVEAFF.

This clonotype has more than one count but fewer than ten. V and J are TRBV7-9 and TRBJ1-5; 7 bases fit TRBD1. Germline V gene sequence: CDR1 SEHNR, CDR2 FQNEAQ (reference sequence). The CDR3 totals 14 residues. The J segment lost 11 bases and the V segment lost 5 bases, leaving 12 bases of the junction unmatched. The CDR3 here is CASSQRGQGGTQHF. The CDR3, as DNA: TGTGCCAGCAGCCAACGCGGGCAGGGGGGGACCCAGCATTTT. The full variable domain, in which reference TRBV7-9 and TRBJ1-5 provide the parts outside the CDR3, is DTGVSQNPRHKITKRGQNVTFRCDPISEHNRLYWYRQTLGQGPEFLTYFQNEAQLEKSRLLSDRFSAERPKGSFSTLEIQRTEQGDSAMYLCASSQRGQGGTQHFGDGTRLSIL.